Sequencing of this T cell receptor (beta chain) was carried out in a study of blood T cell repertoires in COVID-19. About the study: Samples taken during acute and convalescent COVID-19 were collected in the United States, Italy and Spain. PBMCs, B-cell-depleted T cells, or T cells were the source of the cDNA or gDNA that made up the material.

This CDR3 is built from 15 residues. As processed by the authors: Quantification of nucleated cells was approximated via reference gene primer amplification. Measured with immunoSEQ multiplex PCR; TCRdb has only the in-frame clones, and not every one. V, J and clone size reflect that table, while D and trimming were determined from the DNA. Of 80,000 to 85,000 clones listed, around 80% are singletons. Sequenced sample: peripheral blood. The chain carries TRBV21-1 and TRBJ1-2. TRBV21-1 is a documented pseudogene. The sequence was obtained from a human donor in a cohort sampled during active COVID-19. For the CDR3, the DNA is TGTGCCAGCAGCACGGTACCCGGGAGCTTACATGGCTACACCTTC. Its protein product is CASSTVPGSLHGYTF.